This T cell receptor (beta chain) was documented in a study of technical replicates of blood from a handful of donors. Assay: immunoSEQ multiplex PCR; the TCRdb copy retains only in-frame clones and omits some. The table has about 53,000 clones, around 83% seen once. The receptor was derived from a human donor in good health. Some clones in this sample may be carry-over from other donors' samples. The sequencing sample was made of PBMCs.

CDR3 bases: TGTGCCAGCAATTTCCGGGAGAGTAGGAACAATGAGCAGTTCTTC. It yields the protein CASNFRESRNNEQFF. This chain uses TRBV6-4 with TRBJ2-1; tentative D call: TRBD2 (6 bases). The CDR3 consists of 15 residues. CDR1 MRHNA and CDR2 SNTAGT come from the germline V gene. V was cut by 7 bases and J by 5 bases, with 18 bases left in between.